This T cell receptor (beta chain) was captured by sequencing in a study of blood T cell repertoires in COVID-19. Study summary: There were acute and convalescent COVID-19 samples, and they came from the United States, Italy and Spain. T cells, B-cell-depleted T cells, or PBMCs supplied cDNA or gDNA.

In the source study's methods: Nucleated cell number was recorded as an estimate derived from reference gene primer amplification. The method was immunoSEQ multiplex PCR; TCRdb's version includes in-frame clones alone and lacks a portion of them. The V and J calls and the clone size are those of that table, but D and trimming were determined from the DNA. The sample lists about 75,000 clones, less than 85% seen once, with less than 6% in the top ten. The J segment lost 0 bases and the V segment lost 5 bases, leaving 1 base of the junction unmatched. CDR1 is SGHTA, CDR2 FQGNSA, per germline. The CDR3 runs 14 residues.

The chain uses TRBV7-2 and TRBJ2-3; 8 nucleotides agree with TRBD2. The sequencing sample was made of peripheral blood. The receptor was derived from an elderly woman with active or convalescent COVID-19. The CDR3 sequence: CASSPSGSTDTQYF. The DNA for the CDR3 is TGTGCCAGCAGCCCTAGCGGGAGCACAGATACGCAGTATTTT.